This is a list of T cell receptor beta chains from one sample in a study of blood T cell repertoires in COVID-19. Here immunoSEQ multiplex PCR was the method, and the copy in TCRdb shows in-frame clones only, minus some. This sample carries approximately 150,000 clones, around 83% of them seen once, and the ten largest clones take around 1.1%. Sequencing used peripheral blood. These receptors were collected from a man in his forties with acute or convalescent COVID-19. CDR3s include the opening cysteine and the closing phenylalanine or tryptophan. Fields, in order: clone size, V gene, J gene, D gene, CDR3 protein, CDR3 DNA. A D gene is named only where the DNA matches it firmly. Expanded clones are given a class, and other clones once, few, many or no size at all.

NA	TRBV12-3/TRBV12-4	TRBJ2-1	TRBD1	CASTRDSYNEQFF	TGTGCCAGCACCCGGGACAGCTACAATGAGCAGTTCTTC
NA	TRBV27	TRBJ2-7	TRBD1	CASSLEGGIGPYEQYF	TGTGCCAGCAGTTTAGAAGGGGGCATTGGACCCTACGAGCAGTACTTC
NA	TRBV10-2	TRBJ1-5	NA	CASSETGHQPQHF	TGCGCCAGCAGTGAGACAGGCCATCAGCCCCAGCATTTT
NA	TRBV7-7	TRBJ1-3	NA	CASSLEEGTTIYF	TGTGCTAGCAGCTTAGAGGAGGGCACCACCATATATTTT
few	TRBV30	TRBJ1-6	NA	CAWSVLEIKTLHF	TGTGCCTGGAGTGTACTGGAGATTAAGACCCTCCACTTT
NA	TRBV19	TRBJ2-2	TRBD1	CASRQGFAGELFF	TGTGCCAGTCGACAGGGTTTTGCCGGGGAGCTGTTTTTT
NA	TRBV19	TRBJ1-1	NA	CASSPLEGSGAEAFF	TGTGCCAGTAGCCCTCTGGAAGGTTCGGGGGCTGAAGCTTTCTTT
NA	TRBV10-3	TRBJ2-3	TRBD1	CATTQGDADTQYF	TGTGCCACAACCCAGGGGGACGCAGATACGCAGTATTTT
few	TRBV28	TRBJ2-7	NA	CASSHGTSFPEQYF	TGTGCCAGCAGCCACGGGACATCTTTCCCCGAGCAGTACTTC
NA	TRBV27	TRBJ1-4	TRBD1	CASSNRGSTNEKLFF	TGTGCCAGCAGCAACAGGGGATCAACTAATGAAAAACTGTTTTTT
NA	TRBV6-5	TRBJ2-7	TRBD1	CASSYGDSSYEQYF	TGTGCCAGCAGTTACGGGGACAGCTCCTACGAGCAGTACTTC
NA	TRBV24-1	TRBJ2-5	NA	CATSDSSGETQYF	TGTGCCACCAGTGACTCGAGTGGAGAGACCCAGTACTTC
once	TRBV27	TRBJ1-1	NA	CASGPGYTEAFF	TGTGCCAGCGGCCCCGGGTACACTGAAGCTTTCTTT
NA	TRBV24-1	TRBJ2-2	NA	CATSVGQGNTGELFF	TGTGCCACCAGTGTGGGGCAGGGGAACACCGGGGAGCTGTTTTTT
NA	TRBV18	TRBJ2-5	TRBD1	CASSPPGQMYQETQYF	TGTGCCAGCTCACCACCGGGACAGATGTACCAAGAGACCCAGTACTTC
NA	TRBV27	TRBJ1-2	TRBD1	CASSPGDRDYGYTF	TGTGCCAGCAGTCCCGGAGACAGGGACTATGGCTACACCTTC
NA	TRBV30	TRBJ1-3	NA	CAWRVYGNTIYF	TGTGCCTGGAGAGTCTATGGAAACACCATATATTTT
NA	TRBV3-1/TRBV3-2	TRBJ2-1	NA	CASSHGGDEQFF	TGTGCCAGCAGCCATGGCGGGGATGAGCAGTTCTTC
once	TRBV6-4	TRBJ1-6	TRBD1	CARMPGQGRYSYNSPLHF	TGTGCCAGGATGCCGGGACAGGGACGATACTCCTATAATTCACCCCTCCACTTT
NA	TRBV5-1	TRBJ1-1	TRBD1	CASSEQGANTEAFF	TGCGCCAGCAGCGAACAGGGGGCGAACACTGAAGCTTTCTTT
NA	TRBV29-1	TRBJ2-3	TRBD2	CSVYGDLLLAGPFSTDTQYF	TGCAGCGTTTATGGGGACCTCTTACTAGCGGGGCCTTTTAGCACAGATACGCAGTATTTT
NA	TRBV18	TRBJ1-4	TRBD1	CASSYGQEEKLFF	TGTGCCAGCTCATACGGACAGGAAGAAAAACTGTTTTTT
NA	TRBV19	TRBJ2-1	NA	CASRSPTRDNEQFF	TGTGCCAGTAGGTCCCCTACCAGGGACAATGAGCAGTTCTTC
NA	TRBV5-4	TRBJ2-1	NA	CASSLPPDNEQFF	TGTGCCAGCAGCTTGCCCCCCGACAATGAGCAGTTCTTC
NA	TRBV2	TRBJ1-1	NA	CASSDRGKGAEAFF	TGTGCCAGCAGTGACCGAGGAAAAGGGGCTGAAGCTTTCTTT
NA	TRBV7-9	TRBJ1-2	TRBD1	CASSPGQGVYGYTF	TGTGCCAGCAGCCCGGGACAGGGGGTGTACGGCTACACCTTC
few	TRBV2	TRBJ1-2	NA	CASSRDFRNGYTF	TGTGCCAGCAGTCGGGACTTCCGAAATGGCTACACCTTC
NA	TRBV3-1/TRBV3-2	TRBJ1-2	NA	CASSRTESYGYTF	TGTGCCAGCAGCCGGACAGAATCTTATGGCTACACCTTC
NA	TRBV12-3/TRBV12-4	TRBJ2-3	NA	CASGQAGGNTQYF	TGTGCCAGCGGACAGGCGGGGGGTAATACGCAGTATTTT
NA	TRBV5-1	TRBJ2-3	NA	CASSFVRQASTDTQYF	TGCGCCAGCAGCTTCGTCCGACAGGCTAGCACAGATACGCAGTATTTT
NA	TRBV12-5	TRBJ2-1	TRBD2	CASGPGTSGYNEQFF	TGTGCTAGTGGTCCAGGGACTAGCGGATACAATGAGCAGTTCTTC
NA	TRBV28	TRBJ1-5	NA	CASSPVRGGNQPQHF	TGTGCCAGCAGCCCCGTCAGGGGCGGCAATCAGCCCCAGCATTTT
few	TRBV28	TRBJ1-1	TRBD1	CASSSTTQGGTEAFF	TGTGCCAGCAGCAGTACCACTCAGGGGGGCACTGAAGCTTTCTTT
NA	TRBV19	TRBJ1-4	NA	CASSKGTGLEKLFF	TGTGCCAGTAGTAAGGGGACTGGTTTGGAAAAACTGTTTTTT
NA	TRBV9	TRBJ2-2	NA	CASSPGSHTGELFF	TGTGCCAGCAGCCCCGGGAGTCACACCGGGGAGCTGTTTTTT
once	TRBV11-2	TRBJ2-7	TRBD2	CASSLVGGAYEQYF	TGTGCCAGCAGCTTAGTGGGGGGGGCCTACGAGCAGTACTTC
once	TRBV5-4	TRBJ2-7	NA	CASSPPRSYEQYF	TGTGCCAGCAGCCCCCCGAGGTCCTACGAGCAGTACTTC
few	TRBV5-1	TRBJ1-1	NA	CASSLYEATEAFF	TGCGCCAGCAGCTTGTATGAGGCCACTGAAGCTTTCTTT
NA	TRBV7-6	TRBJ2-5	TRBD2	CASSPGLAGGRGQETQYF	TGTGCCAGCAGCCCGGGACTAGCGGGGGGCCGAGGCCAAGAGACCCAGTACTTC
NA	TRBV4-1	TRBJ2-7	NA	CASSQIEGVYEQYF	TGCGCCAGCAGCCAAATCGAGGGGGTCTACGAGCAGTACTTC
NA	TRBV11-2	TRBJ1-4	TRBD1	CASSLVRDRVNEKLFF	TGTGCCAGCAGCTTAGTTAGGGACAGGGTCAATGAAAAACTGTTTTTT